The 12 T cell receptor beta chains reported below all come from one sample, sequenced in a study of cytomegalovirus exposure and HLA in healthy donors. The PCR contained 60 Vbeta and 13 Jbeta primers. Clones were read by immunoSEQ multiplex PCR, and TCRdb kept only the in-frame ones, dropping some. This table has more than 100,000 clones, more than 60% appearing once. The sequencing input was PBMCs. All receptors come from a woman aged 40 to 50 in good health and CMV-seronegative.

This chain links TRBV18 with TRBJ1-5; 9 nucleotides match TRBD1. CDR1 is KGHSH and CDR2 is LQKENI in the germline V gene. The V segment lost 3 bases and the J segment 7 bases; nucleotides outside the gene matches: 7. There are 15 residues in the CDR3. This CDR3 reads CASSPGQGERQPQHF. CDR3 in DNA: TGTGCCAGCTCACCGGGACAGGGCGAAAGGCAGCCCCAGCATTTT.

V and J are TRBV10-3 and TRBJ1-5; perhaps TRBD1 as D (5 bases). The CDR3 spans 17 residues. Germline V gene data show CDR1 as ENHRY and CDR2 as SYGVKD. V was clipped by 0 bases and J by 0 bases, with 12 bases between them. CDR3 amino acids: CAISESMRGISNQPQHF. The CDR3 nucleotides are TGTGCCATCAGTGAGTCGATGCGGGGCATTAGCAATCAGCCCCAGCATTTT.

The chain employs TRBV5-8 and TRBJ2-3; D unresolved. CDR1 SGHTS and CDR2 YDEGEE come from the germline V gene. Trimming removed 3 bases at V and 2 bases at J, with 4 bases between. This CDR3 region has 12 residues. The DNA for the CDR3 is TGTGCCAGCAGCTCCTCCACAGATACGCAGTATTTT. It is translated as CASSSSTDTQYF.

The V and J genes are TRBV6-1 and TRBJ2-1, with D possibly TRBD2 on 5 matching bases. CDR3 size: 15 residues. The V and J ends lost 7 bases and 9 bases respectively, with 22 bases between them. CDR1 and CDR2 from the germline V gene are MNHNS and SASEGT. In nucleotides, the CDR3 is TGTGCCAGCATTCCCGGAGGATTGGGGAAAGGTGAGCAGTTCTTC. This translates into CASIPGGLGKGEQFF.

This clone showed up just a few times. V is TRBV10-3 and J is TRBJ1-1; the match to TRBD1 covers 9 bases. The CDR3 runs to 15 residues. Looked up from germline, CDR1 is ENHRY and CDR2 is SYGVKD. Losses at the gene ends were 6 bases for V and 5 bases for J; bases not matched to a gene: 10. CDR3 nucleotides: TGTGCCATCAGAGAGAGCGACAGGGGGTGGACTGAAGCTTTCTTT. The encoded protein is CAIRESDRGWTEAFF.

This chain connects TRBV27 to TRBJ1-1; 9 nucleotides line up with TRBD1. The trim removed 5 bases at V and 7 bases at J, leaving 14 bases unmatched. The CDR3 spans 16 residues. The germline V gene encodes CDR1 MNHEY and CDR2 SMNVEV (reference sequence). The CDR3 here is CASSRSGTGRPVEAFF. Written as DNA, the CDR3 is TGTGCCAGCAGTCGATCCGGGACAGGGCGACCGGTTGAAGCTTTCTTT.

This clone is a singleton in its sample. The genes are TRBV4-2 and TRBJ1-1; 8 nucleotides agree with TRBD1. The CDR3 sequence is 13 residues long. Germline CDR1 and CDR2: LGHNA and YNFKEQ. V was clipped by 0 bases and J by 14 bases; unmatched bases: 8. DNA for the CDR3: TGTGCCAGCAGCCAAGATCATGGGGACAGGCGGTTCTTT. This codes for CASSQDHGDRRFF.

This clone occurred a few times. This chain uses TRBV10-3 with TRBJ1-2; maybe TRBD1 (6 bases). Per germline, CDR1 ENHRY and CDR2 SYGVKD. Trimming left V 4 bases short and J 12 bases short, with 15 bases between. The CDR3 contains 12 residues. This CDR3 is CAISAGQFLHTF. The CDR3 nucleotides read TGTGCCATCAGTGCTGGACAGTTTCTTCACACCTTC.

This clone has only a few counts. The chain uses TRBV7-2 and TRBJ2-7, with a tentative D call TRBD2 (6 bases). Germline assignment: CDR1 SGHTA and CDR2 FQGNSA. V lost 1 base to trimming and J lost 7 bases, with 14 bases between them. The CDR3 length is 14 residues. CDR3 nucleotide sequence: TGTGCCAGCAGCTTAGGCAGCGGGCGTAGGGAGCAGTACTTC. Protein product: CASSLGSGRREQYF.

This chain links TRBV9 with TRBJ2-1, with D possibly being TRBD2 (6 bases). The CDR3 has 11 amino acids. Per germline, CDR1 SGDLS and CDR2 YYNGEE. V lost 3 bases and J lost 11, with 9 bases in between. In DNA, the CDR3 is TGTGCCAGCAGCGCTACTAGCAAGCAGTTCTTC. This gives the protein CASSATSKQFF.

Only a few counts were recorded for this clone. The chain recombines TRBV14 with TRBJ2-5, with 12 bases aligning to TRBD2. With V trimmed by 0 bases and J by 5 bases, 10 bases remained unmatched. This CDR3 contains 18 residues. Germline values: CDR1 SGHDN, CDR2 FVKESK. CDR3 in DNA: TGTGCCAGCAGCCAAGATCGCCTAGCGGGAGGGCTAGGGGAGACCCAGTACTTC. It encodes CASSQDRLAGGLGETQYF.

V usage is TRBV11-2 and J usage is TRBJ2-2; 14 bases match TRBD2. The CDR3 covers 16 residues. Germline lookup yields CDR1 SGHAT and CDR2 FQNNGV. With V trimmed by 5 bases and J by 3 bases, 2 bases remained unmatched. Here the CDR3 DNA reads TGTGCCAGCAGCCGACTAGCGGGAGGGTACACCGGGGAGCTGTTTTTT. It translates to CASSRLAGGYTGELFF.